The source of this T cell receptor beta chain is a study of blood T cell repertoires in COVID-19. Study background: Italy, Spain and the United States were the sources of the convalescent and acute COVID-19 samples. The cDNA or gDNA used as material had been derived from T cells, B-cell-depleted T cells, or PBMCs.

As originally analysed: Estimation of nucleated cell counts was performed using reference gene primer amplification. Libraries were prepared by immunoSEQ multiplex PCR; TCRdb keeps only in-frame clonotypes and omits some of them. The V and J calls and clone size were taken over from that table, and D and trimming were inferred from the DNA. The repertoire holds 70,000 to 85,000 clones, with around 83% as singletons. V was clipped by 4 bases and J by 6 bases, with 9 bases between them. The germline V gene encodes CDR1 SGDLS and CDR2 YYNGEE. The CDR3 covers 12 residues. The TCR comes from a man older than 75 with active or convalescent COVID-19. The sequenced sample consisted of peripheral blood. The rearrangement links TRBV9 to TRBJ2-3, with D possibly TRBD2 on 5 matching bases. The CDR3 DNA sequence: TGTGCCAGCAGCACGGGATACGATACGCAGTATTTT. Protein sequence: CASSTGYDTQYF.